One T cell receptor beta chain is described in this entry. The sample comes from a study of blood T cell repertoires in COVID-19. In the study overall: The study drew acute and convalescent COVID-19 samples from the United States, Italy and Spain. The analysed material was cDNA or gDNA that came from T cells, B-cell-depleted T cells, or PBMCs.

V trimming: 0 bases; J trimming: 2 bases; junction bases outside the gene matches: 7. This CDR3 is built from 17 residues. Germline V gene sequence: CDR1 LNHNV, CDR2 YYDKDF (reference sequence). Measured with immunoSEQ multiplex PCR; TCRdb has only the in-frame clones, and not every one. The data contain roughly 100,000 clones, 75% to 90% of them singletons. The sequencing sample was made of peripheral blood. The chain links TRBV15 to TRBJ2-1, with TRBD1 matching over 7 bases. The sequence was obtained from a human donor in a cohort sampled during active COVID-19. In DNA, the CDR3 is TGTGCCACCAGCAGAGAAAAAGGGGGCAGGGCCTACAATGAGCAGTTCTTC. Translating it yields CATSREKGGRAYNEQFF.